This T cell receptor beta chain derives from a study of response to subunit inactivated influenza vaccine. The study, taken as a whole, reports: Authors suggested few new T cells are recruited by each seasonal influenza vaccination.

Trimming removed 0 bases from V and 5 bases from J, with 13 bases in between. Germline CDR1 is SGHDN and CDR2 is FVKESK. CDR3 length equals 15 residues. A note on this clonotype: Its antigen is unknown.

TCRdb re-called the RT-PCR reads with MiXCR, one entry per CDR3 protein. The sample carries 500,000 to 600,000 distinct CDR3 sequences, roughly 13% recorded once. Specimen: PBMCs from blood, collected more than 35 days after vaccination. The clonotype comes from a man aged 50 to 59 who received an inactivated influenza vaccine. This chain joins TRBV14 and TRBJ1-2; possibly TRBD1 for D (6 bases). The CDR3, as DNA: TGTGCCAGCAGCCAAGAATCTCGGGGGCAGTATGGCTACACCTTC. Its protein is CASSQESRGQYGYTF.